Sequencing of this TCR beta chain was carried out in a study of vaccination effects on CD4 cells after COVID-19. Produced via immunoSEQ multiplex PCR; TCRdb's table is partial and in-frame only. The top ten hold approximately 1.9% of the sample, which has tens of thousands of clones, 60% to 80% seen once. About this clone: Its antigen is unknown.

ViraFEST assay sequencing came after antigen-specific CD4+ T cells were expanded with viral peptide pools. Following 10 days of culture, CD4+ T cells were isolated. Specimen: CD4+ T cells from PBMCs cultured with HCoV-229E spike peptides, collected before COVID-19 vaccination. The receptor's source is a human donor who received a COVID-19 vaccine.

This CDR3 reads CASSLAQSGTDTQYF. In DNA, the CDR3 is TGCGCCAGCAGCCTTGCCCAGTCGGGCACAGATACGCAGTATTTT. This rearrangement joins TRBV5-1 to TRBJ2-3; no reliable D call. V dropped 4 bases and J dropped 1 base, with 13 bases sitting between them. The CDR3 loop spans 15 amino acids. Germline V gene sequence: CDR1 SGHRS, CDR2 YFSETQ.